The sequence of this T cell receptor beta chain was determined in a study of blood T cell repertoires in COVID-19. Study context: Sites across the United States, Italy and Spain contributed samples from acute and convalescent COVID-19. From T cells, B-cell-depleted T cells, or PBMCs came the material, which was cDNA or gDNA.

The CDR3 consists of 14 residues. V was clipped by 4 bases and J by 4 bases, with 14 bases between them. Germline V gene sequence: CDR1 SGHRS, CDR2 YFSETQ. Per the authors' pipeline: By means of reference gene primer amplification, nucleated cell counts were estimated. The method was immunoSEQ multiplex PCR; TCRdb's version includes in-frame clones alone and lacks a portion of them. D and trimming come from the DNA, and the V and J calls and clone size come from that table. Of some 260,000 clones in the sample, approximately 82% are singletons; the top ten hold under 5.5%. The rearrangement joins TRBV5-1 to TRBJ2-5, with TRBD2 as a possible D gene (6 bases). The sequence came from a woman of 80 years or more with active or convalescent COVID-19. Sequencing input: peripheral blood. DNA for the CDR3: TGCGCCAGCAGCGCAGGGAGGATAGGAGAGACCCAGTACTTC. Its protein product is CASSAGRIGETQYF.